This T cell receptor beta chain was sequenced during a study of OX40 agonist ivuxolimab in advanced cancers. Notes on the research overall: Ivuxolimab was an agonistic, fully human IgG2 monoclonal antibody directed against OX40 (CD134), a costimulatory receptor. Intravenous ivuxolimab was administered to patients every 2 weeks at six dose levels: 0.01, 0.1, 0.3, 1.5, 3 and 10 mg/kg. Of the approximately 54 dose-escalation patients, hepatocellular carcinoma was present in about 20, melanoma in approximately 15, renal cell carcinoma in 9 and head and neck cancer in 9. In the dose-escalation cohort, 70% to 85% of patients were male, and the mean age was around 65 years with a range of roughly 20 to 85. Patients were allowed to have had prior anti-PD-1, anti-PD-L1 or anti-CTLA-4 therapy, and approximately 37% of the dose-escalation patients had been treated with checkpoint inhibitors. Partial responses occurred in three dose-escalation patients: two with cutaneous melanoma and one with hepatocellular carcinoma. Peripheral TCRbeta sequencing was intended to test whether TCR sequence diversity was altered and clonal T-cell expansion was caused by ivuxolimab. The paper covers the monotherapy dose-escalation part of the phase I ivuxolimab trial, which included N ≈ 54 patients.

As regards this clone: Its recognized antigen is unknown. It has no much larger one-base neighbor in the sample; base qualities were not kept.

Genomic DNA was isolated from the sorted cells so that the TCRbeta CDR3 region could be sequenced. The immunoSEQ Assay was used to sequence the TCRbeta CDR3 regions. Drawn from immuneACCESS, this table holds only the in-frame rearrangements with V and J called that TCRdb kept. Clones are partly lost; checked studies trace under half to an unresolved V gene and leave the rest unexplained. For this sample the table gives around 50,000 clones, of which around 86% were detected only once. Around 1.7% of the sample rests with the top ten. Patients with autoimmune disease history or receiving systemic immunosuppression were excluded from the trial. Peripheral blood for TCR sequencing was collected from all dose cohorts at baseline, on cycle 4 day 1, and on cycle 7 day 1. Samples came from an open-label, multicenter, first-in-human phase I dose-escalation trial of ivuxolimab. Adults with locally advanced or metastatic melanoma, renal cell carcinoma, hepatocellular carcinoma or head and neck squamous cell carcinoma were enrolled in the trial. Before TCR sequencing, CD4+ T cells and CD8+ T cells from peripheral blood were sorted into separate populations.

Results and caveats for the whole study, not just this receptor: After ivuxolimab, more expanded clones were found on average in CD8+ T cells than in CD4+ T cells. Clonal expansion of both CD4+ and CD8+ blood T cells was observed from baseline to week 6 at doses 0.1 to 3.0 mg/kg. In the 0.1-3.0 mg/kg groups, partial responders were among the patients with the lowest normalized peripheral clonal expansion, particularly in CD8+ T cells. The antigen specificity of the peripheral T cells that underwent clonal expansion was not determined. Low levels of normalized T-cell clonal expansion were also shown by some nonresponding patients.

Material: CD4+ or CD8+ T cells sorted from blood, obtained in a trial of the OX40 agonist ivuxolimab. The sequence came from an adult with an advanced solid tumor such as melanoma, head and neck, liver or kidney cancer.

DNA sequence: TGTGCCAGCAGCTTAGCGCACGGGGGGAACACTGAAGCTTTCTTT. It specifies CASSLAHGGNTEAFF. Recombination connected TRBV7-9 to TRBJ1-1, and possibly TRBD1, on 5 matching bases. Taken from cysteine to phenylalanine, the CDR3 has 15 residues. The sequence is cut down to CDR3 DNA, 45 bases in frame from base 1. Deletion took 0 bases off V and 1 base off J, with a span of 9 bases between the germline ends. From a lookup of the germline V gene (reference sequence), CDR1 and CDR2 are SEHNR and FQNEAQ.